A single sample is the source of the 3 T cell receptor beta chains below, sequenced in a study of T cell responses to AZD1222 COVID-19 vaccine. Measured with immunoSEQ multiplex PCR; TCRdb has only the in-frame clones, and not every one. The sample yields roughly 170,000 clones, about 92% seen once. The starting material was peripheral blood, obtained on day 0 of AZD1222 vaccination. The receptors here all came from an adult in good health.

The chain joins TRBV13 to TRBJ2-5; D gene unclear. CDR1 is PRHDT, CDR2 FYEKMQ, per germline (reference sequence). V gave up 1 base and J gave up 3 bases, with 9 bases separating them. This CDR3 contains 14 residues. CDR3: CASSLAGIEETQYF. Written as DNA, the CDR3 is TGTGCCAGCAGCTTAGCAGGCATAGAAGAGACCCAGTACTTC. Combining the CDR3 with reference TRBV13 and TRBJ2-5 gives the whole variable domain AAGVIQSPRHLIKEKRETATLKCYPIPRHDTVYWYQQGPGQDPQFLISFYEKMQSDKGSIPDRFSAQQFSDYHSELNMSSLELGDSALYFCASSLAGIEETQYFGPGTRLLVL.

This clone was counted once. This sequence joins TRBV5-6 and TRBJ2-7; TRBD1 might be the D (5 bases). The V end was cut by 3 bases, the J end by 3 bases, with 10 bases between. The CDR3 is 13 amino acids. Germline V gene lookup returns CDR1 SGHDT and CDR2 YYEEEE. The CDR3 loop reads CASSYDRNYEQYF. In DNA form, the CDR3 reads TGTGCCAGCAGCTATGACAGAAACTACGAGCAGTACTTC. Looking up the rest from reference TRBV5-6 and TRBJ2-7 gives the full variable domain: DAGVTQSPTHLIKTRGQQVTLRCSPKSGHDTVSWYQQALGQGPQFIFQYYEEEERQRGNFPDRFSGHQFPNYSSELNVNALLLGDSALYLCASSYDRNYEQYFGPGTRLTVT.

This chain joins TRBV10-3 and TRBJ1-2; maybe TRBD1 (5 bases). The CDR3 is 15 amino acids. CDR1 ENHRY and CDR2 SYGVKD come from the germline V gene. The germline V and J ends were trimmed by 5 bases and 1 base, with 14 bases remaining between them. CDR3 in amino acids: CAISKNAGVNYGYTF. Written as DNA, the CDR3 is TGTGCCATCAGTAAAAACGCGGGGGTTAACTATGGCTACACCTTC.